One TCR beta chain is described in this entry. Its antigen is still unknown. No per-base quality is available; no much larger clone lies one base away. Expansion of CD8+CD57+ cells had been shown by flow cytometry in the patients chosen for sequencing. Every patient had a diagnosis of severe acquired aplastic anemia based on International Study of Aplastic Anemia and Agranulocytosis and Camitta criteria. Patients had received no therapy at the time of blood sampling. In this study, sorted CD4+ and CD8+ T cells from the blood of healthy subjects and of severe aplastic anemia patients had their TCR repertoires deep-sequenced. Patients were enrolled in the USA under clinicaltrials.gov protocols 00001620, 01623167, 00001397, 00071045, 00081523 and 00961064. Ficoll-Paque density gradient centrifugation was used to isolate peripheral blood mononuclear cells. Before DNA extraction, CD4+ and CD8+ T cells were sorted with FACS or magnetic beads.

The data derive from a study of CD8+CD57+ T cells in acquired aplastic anemia (dated by TCRdb to 2016 to 2019). Broadly, across the study: DNA extracted from sorted CD4+ and CD8+ cells had a mean of 3.2 ug, with a range of 0.2 to 27.4 ug. CD8+CD57+ expansion was defined as a frequency above the mean frequency observed in healthy subjects.

General study outcomes and caveats: Around 30 CD8+ CDR3 sequences were shared between patients and controls but appeared highly expressed in patients and within their immunodominant clones. Between patients and healthy controls, no significant difference in CD8+ Simpson's diversity was found (P=0.060).

The V end loses 1 base and the J end loses 5 bases, and a stretch of 15 bases separates them. From a lookup of the germline V gene (reference sequence), CDR1 and CDR2 are LNHNV and YYDKDF. The CDR3, cysteine through phenylalanine, is 16 amino acids long. Here the CDR3 DNA is all that survives: 48 bases in frame from base 1. Profiling of TCR beta VDJ combinations and CDR3 sequences used genomic DNA as the template. An Illumina HiSeq 2000 was the platform used for TCR repertoire sequencing. On the authors' methods: Repertoires were assessed using TRBV/TRBJ rearrangement plots, CDR3 size and DJ length profiles, and Simpson's diversity index. Whichever DNA sequence was most abundant in the deep sequencing data was defined as the immunodominant clone. CDR3 amino acid sequences were checked for sharing between subjects and were compared against published repertoires and the VDJdb database. TCRdb reran the public reads through fastp at Q25 and MiXCR, keeping productive beta chains. All rows with the same CDR3 protein become a single entry with the most common DNA and genes. TCRdb, rather than the study authors, made the V and J calls. The sample table lists some 160,000 distinct CDR3 sequences, about 48% of them with a count of one. The ten biggest clones cover under 35% of the sample.

The sequencing sample was made of sorted CD4+, CD8+, or CD8+CD57+ T cells (not recorded which) from PBMCs. The chain joins TRBV15 to TRBJ1-3; the D gene is not confidently resolved. The receptor's source is a human donor with aplastic anemia. The CDR3 protein is CATSRGTDRSRNTIYF. In nucleotides, the sequence is TGTGCCACCAGCAGAGGCACGGATAGGTCCAGAAACACCATATATTTT.